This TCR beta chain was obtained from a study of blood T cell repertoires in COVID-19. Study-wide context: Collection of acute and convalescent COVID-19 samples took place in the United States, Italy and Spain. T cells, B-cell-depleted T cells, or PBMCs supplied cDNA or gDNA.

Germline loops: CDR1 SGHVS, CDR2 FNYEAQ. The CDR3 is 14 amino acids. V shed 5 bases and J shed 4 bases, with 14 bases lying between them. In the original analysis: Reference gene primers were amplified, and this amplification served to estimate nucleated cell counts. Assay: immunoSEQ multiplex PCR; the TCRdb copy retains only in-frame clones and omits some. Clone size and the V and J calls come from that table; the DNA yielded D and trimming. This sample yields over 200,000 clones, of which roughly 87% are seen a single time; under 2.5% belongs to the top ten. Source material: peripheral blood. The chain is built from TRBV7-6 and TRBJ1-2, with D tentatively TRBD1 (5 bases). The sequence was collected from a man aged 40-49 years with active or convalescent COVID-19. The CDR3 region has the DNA TGTGCCAGCAGCCTCGGATTGGGGCCCTATGGCTACACCTTC. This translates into CASSLGLGPYGYTF.